The 10 T cell receptor beta chains given below trace back to one sample, sequenced in a study of blood T cell repertoires in COVID-19. Clones were read by immunoSEQ multiplex PCR, and TCRdb kept only the in-frame ones, dropping some. The repertoire holds hundreds of thousands of clones, 85% to 90% seen once, with 3.5% to 5% in the top ten. The specimen sequenced was PBMCs or T cells enriched from blood (not recorded which). The receptor source for this set is a man between 25 and 39 years old who had recovered from COVID-19.

This chain links TRBV27 with TRBJ1-4; D is possibly TRBD1 (5 bases). V shed 4 bases and J shed 0 bases, with 12 bases lying between them. CDR3 length: 16 residues. Germline V gives CDR1 MNHEY, CDR2 SMNVEV (reference sequence). The CDR3 nucleotides read TGTGCCAGCAGTTCCCCCAGGACATCAACTAATGAAAAACTGTTTTTT. It specifies CASSSPRTSTNEKLFF.

V usage is TRBV19 and J usage is TRBJ1-2; D possibly corresponds to TRBD1 (6 bases). Germline assignment: CDR1 LNHDA and CDR2 SQIVND (reference sequence). CDR3 size: 15 residues. Deletions cut 4 bases from V and 2 bases from J, with 14 bases between. CDR3 DNA sequence: TGTGCCAGTAGTACCCCTGAGACAGGCAACTATGGCTACACCTTC. Protein: CASSTPETGNYGYTF.

The V gene is TRBV19, the J gene TRBJ1-5, with a tentative D call TRBD1 (5 bases). Germline lookup yields CDR1 LNHDA and CDR2 SQIVND (reference sequence). Deletions cut 7 bases from V and 5 bases from J, with 9 bases between. This CDR3 has 12 amino acids. The CDR3 sequence: CASNAGYQPQHF. CDR3 coding DNA: TGTGCCAGTAATGCAGGGTATCAGCCCCAGCATTTT.

The rearrangement uses TRBV9 and TRBJ1-6; D unclear. CDR1 SGDLS and CDR2 YYNGEE come from the germline V gene. The CDR3 covers 14 residues. With 2 bases removed from V and 12 bases from J, the gap between germline ends came to 15 bases. The CDR3 region is CASSVSPGQIPLHF. In DNA, the CDR3 is TGTGCCAGCAGCGTCAGCCCGGGTCAGATACCCCTCCACTTT.

The chain joins TRBV15 to TRBJ2-7, with 7 bases lining up with TRBD1. Trimming removed 1 base from V and 2 bases from J; junction bases left unmatched: 5. The CDR3 loop spans 15 amino acids. Germline-derived CDR1 and CDR2 are LNHNV and YYDKDF (reference sequence). The DNA of the CDR3 is TGTGCCACCAGCAGAGGGGTTACAGGGGCCTACGAGCAGTACTTC. Translated, it gives CATSRGVTGAYEQYF.

The V call is TRBV4-1, the J call TRBJ1-2; 9 bases are shared with TRBD1. This CDR3 contains 15 residues. The trim removed 4 bases at V and 5 bases at J, leaving 8 bases unmatched. The germline gives CDR1 MGHRA, CDR2 YSYEKL. DNA of the CDR3: TGCGCCAGCAGCCCTAGGACAGGGGATGGGTATGGCTACACCTTC. Its protein is CASSPRTGDGYGYTF.

The J gene is TRBJ1-5, the V gene TRBV7-5; the table's D call of TRBD1 was not tested on the DNA. TRBV7-5 is a listed pseudogene. The CDR3 totals 17 residues. Here the CDR3 DNA reads TGTGTCAGAAGCAAATGGACCGGGACAGGGGAAAATTGGCCCCAGCATTTT. It translates to CVRSKWTGTGENWPQHF.

CDR3 protein: CASSYLAGGEQYF. Written as DNA, the CDR3 is TGTGCCAGCAGTTACCTAGCGGGAGGCGAGCAGTACTTC. J is TRBJ2-7 and V is TRBV6-5; 11 nucleotides align to TRBD2. Trimming removed 2 bases from V and 6 bases from J; junction bases left unmatched: 0. The CDR3 has 13 residues. Germline CDR1 is MNHEY and CDR2 is SVGAGI.

V and J are TRBV4-1 and TRBJ1-5; D is ambiguous. This CDR3 contains 15 residues. Trimming removed 1 base from V and 0 bases from J, with 7 bases in between. Germline values: CDR1 MGHRA, CDR2 YSYEKL. CDR3 loop: CASSQGQYSNQPQHF. CDR3 in DNA: TGCGCCAGCAGCCAAGGACAATATAGCAATCAGCCCCAGCATTTT.

The gene calls are TRBV27 and TRBJ2-7; a possible D gene is TRBD1 (6 bases). The CDR3 has 13 amino acids. V was pared by 5 bases and J by 2 bases, with 10 bases between. Germline CDR1 reads MNHEY; CDR2 reads SMNVEV (reference sequence). This CDR3 reads CASSEQGPYEQYF. Here the CDR3 DNA reads TGTGCCAGCAGTGAACAGGGTCCCTACGAGCAGTACTTC.